This T cell receptor beta chain was sequenced for a study of CD8 T cells in Susac syndrome. There are 16 residues in the CDR3. V shed 0 bases and J 2 bases; nucleotides not matched to a gene: 6. CDR1 is SGDLS and CDR2 is YYNGEE in the germline V gene. The authors reverse transcribed roughly 0.45 to 1 ug RNA with random hexamers. MiXCR, run by TCRdb on the immunoSEQ multiplex PCR reads, gives a single entry per CDR3 protein. The sample lists about 190,000 distinct CDR3 sequences, over 85% occurring once. The specimen was CD4+ T cells from PBMCs. The receptor was derived from a human donor in good health. The chain is built from TRBV9 and TRBJ1-2; 8 bases map to TRBD1. This CDR3 reads CASSVGGDRFNYGYTF. In DNA form, the CDR3 reads TGTGCCAGCAGCGTAGGAGGGGACAGGTTCAACTATGGCTACACCTTC.